The T cell receptor beta chain described here comes from a study of blood T cell repertoires in COVID-19. Germline V CDR1 and CDR2: SGDLS, YYNGEE. The CDR3 runs 15 residues. J lost 4 bases, V lost 3 bases, and 3 bases had no gene match. The table came from immunoSEQ multiplex PCR; TCRdb's copy has only in-frame clones and leaves some out. The sample has about 51,000 clones, 86% seen once. This rearrangement joins TRBV9 to TRBJ2-5; 13 bases map to TRBD2. The sample consisted of peripheral blood. This TCR came from a man aged 80 or over with active COVID-19. The CDR3 sequence is CASSATSGRLETQYF. CDR3 coding DNA: TGTGCCAGCAGCGCGACTAGCGGGAGGTTAGAGACCCAGTACTTC.